Below are 22 T cell receptor beta chains sequenced from a single sample in a study of Graves' ophthalmopathy and Graves' hyperthyroidism. Amplified TCR beta CDR3 regions were obtained using RNA transcripts as template. The workflow started with a first-round RT-PCR run with HTBI primers and then moved on to a second-round multiplex PCR. TCRdb fed the multiplex PCR reads into MiXCR, producing one record per CDR3 protein. The sample lists about 1.1 million distinct CDR3 sequences; roughly two fifths were seen once. Sequenced input: peripheral blood or thyroid tissue (not recorded which). Receptors originate from an adult man with Graves' hyperthyroidism.

In this sample, this clonotype turned up many times. The chain recombines TRBV7-9 with TRBJ1-5; unclear D gene. The V gene's germline CDR1 is SEHNR and CDR2 FQNEAQ (reference sequence). With 1 base removed from V and 6 bases from J, the gap between germline ends came to 4 bases. CDR3 size: 12 residues. This CDR3 is CASSLGVQPQHF. CDR3 in DNA: TGTGCCAGCAGCTTAGGCGTTCAGCCCCAGCATTTT.

The chain recombines TRBV5-1 with TRBJ1-5, with 8 bases matching TRBD1. The CDR3 has 14 residues. V dropped 1 base and J dropped 6; count of bases not matched to a gene: 3. The germline V gene has CDR1 SGHRS and CDR2 YFSETQ. The CDR3 loop is CASSLSDRGQPQHF. The CDR3 bases are TGCGCCAGCAGCTTGTCCGACAGGGGTCAGCCCCAGCATTTT.

This clonotype was counted many times. This chain links TRBV9 with TRBJ1-1, with D unresolved. Trimming took off 0 bases at V and 4 bases at J, with 7 bases between the two ends. CDR1 is SGDLS and CDR2 is YYNGEE in the germline V gene. CDR3 size: 13 residues. For the CDR3, the DNA is TGTGCCAGCAGCGTAGATCTATCCACTGAAGCTTTCTTT. It specifies CASSVDLSTEAFF.

This clonotype was detected only once. This CDR3 is missing its conserved last phenylalanine or tryptophan, likely due to a read error. The rearrangement uses TRBV19 and TRBJ2-2, with D possibly called TRBD1 or TRBD2 (5 bases each). The germline V gene has CDR1 LNHDA and CDR2 SQIVND (reference sequence). CDR3 size: 15 residues. Trimming stripped 3 bases from V and 6 bases from J, with 14 bases between. CDR3: CASSILGRIPGELFS. The CDR3 DNA reads TGTGCCAGTAGTATCCTGGGACGGATCCCCGGGGAGCTGTTTTCT.

The table lists this clonotype with many counts. This sequence joins TRBV6-6 and TRBJ2-7, with D unclear. CDR1 and CDR2 (germline): MNHNY, SVGAGI (reference sequence). CDR3 length: 12 amino acids. Deletions cut 2 bases from V and 4 bases from J, with 6 bases between. The CDR3 is CASSYATYEQYF. Written as DNA, the CDR3 is TGTGCCAGCAGTTACGCTACGTACGAGCAGTACTTC.

The gene calls are TRBV7-9 and TRBJ2-2; no definite D call. This CDR3 has 12 residues. In germline, CDR1 is SEHNR, CDR2 FQNEAQ (reference sequence). Trimming cost V 6 bases and J 6 bases, with 8 bases left between them. The chain's CDR3 is CASRAVSGELFF. The CDR3 nucleotides are TGTGCCAGCAGGGCCGTCTCCGGGGAGCTGTTTTTT.

The V and J genes are TRBV9 and TRBJ1-1, with 7 bases aligning to TRBD1. Looked up from germline, CDR1 is SGDLS and CDR2 is YYNGEE. V lost 1 base and J lost 3; bases outside the gene matches: 9. CDR3 size: 16 residues. CDR3 residues: CASSVMLTGRHTEAFF. Here the CDR3 DNA reads TGTGCCAGCAGCGTAATGCTGACAGGGCGACACACTGAAGCTTTCTTT. Full variable domain (remainder filled in from reference TRBV9 and TRBJ1-1): DSGVTQTPKHLITATGQRVTLRCSPRSGDLSVYWYQQSLDQGLQFLIQYYNGEERAKGNILERFSAQQFPDLHSELNLSSLELGDSALYFCASSVMLTGRHTEAFFGQGTRLTVV.

The table lists this clonotype with a few counts. This chain uses TRBV6-5 with TRBJ2-7, with TRBD1 identical over 7 bases. Looked up from germline, CDR1 is MNHEY and CDR2 is SVGAGI. After removal of 0 bases from V and 6 bases from J, the junction contained 8 bases not matched to a gene. The CDR3 sequence is 15 residues long. CDR3 in amino acids: CASSYSDRSPSEQYF. CDR3 sequence (DNA): TGTGCCAGCAGTTACTCGGACAGGAGTCCCTCCGAGCAGTACTTC.

This clonotype was seen repeatedly, ten times or more. V usage is TRBV7-9 and J usage is TRBJ1-1, with 9 bases fitting TRBD1. This CDR3 contains 18 residues. CDR1 is SEHNR, CDR2 FQNEAQ, per germline (reference sequence). V lost 5 bases, J lost 3 bases, and 16 bases stayed unmatched. The CDR3 sequence is CASSPLTGGGRLDTEAFF. DNA of the CDR3: TGTGCCAGCAGCCCGTTAACAGGGGGCGGGAGATTGGACACTGAAGCTTTCTTT.

The sample holds many counts of this clonotype. The genes are TRBV20-1 and TRBJ2-7; 9 bases agree with TRBD1. The CDR3 has 14 amino acids. Germline V CDR1 and CDR2: DFQATT, SNEGSKA (reference sequence). V was clipped by 5 bases and J by 2 bases; unmatched bases: 7. CDR3: CSAVTGGGPYEQYF. DNA of the CDR3: TGCAGTGCTGTAACAGGGGGCGGCCCCTACGAGCAGTACTTC.

The sample holds many counts of this clonotype. The chain uses TRBV4-1 and TRBJ2-7; D unresolved. The germline CDR1 and CDR2 sequences are MGHRA and YSYEKL. The V gene lost 4 bases and the J gene lost 1 base, with 14 bases spanning the gap. This CDR3 has 15 residues. The CDR3 sequence: CASSPSVPRSYEQYF. In DNA form, the CDR3 reads TGCGCCAGCAGCCCCTCGGTCCCGCGTTCCTACGAGCAGTACTTC.

The chain combines TRBV10-3 with TRBJ1-6; 7 bases are a match to TRBD1. The V and J ends lost 6 bases and 7 bases, in that order; junction bases with no gene match: 3. The CDR3 sequence is 13 residues long. Per the germline V gene, CDR1 is ENHRY and CDR2 is SYGVKD. The CDR3 is CAISPGQNSPLHF. CDR3 sequence (DNA): TGTGCCATCAGCCCGGGACAGAATTCACCCCTCCACTTT.

In its sample, this clonotype was seen many times. This chain links TRBV10-2 with TRBJ2-6; no clear D. The CDR3 has 15 residues. The V gene lost 0 bases and the J gene lost 2 bases, with 5 bases spanning the gap. CDR1 is WSHSY and CDR2 is SAAADI in the germline V gene. CDR3 sequence reads: CASSESGAGANVLTF. The CDR3 DNA reads as TGCGCCAGCAGTGAGTCTGGGGCTGGGGCCAACGTCCTGACTTTC.

The chain couples TRBV10-3 to TRBJ2-2; 14 nucleotides line up with TRBD2. CDR3 length equals 16 residues. V shed 4 bases and J 10 bases; nucleotides not matched to a gene: 8. The germline V gene has CDR1 ENHRY and CDR2 SYGVKD. The CDR3 sequence: CAISVTGTSGGTELFF. The CDR3 nucleotides are TGTGCCATCAGTGTGACGGGGACTAGCGGGGGCACGGAGCTGTTTTTT.

A remark on this clonotype: A much larger clone is a single base away; this may be a read error. The chain recombines TRBV4-1 with TRBJ1-6; D might be TRBD1 (6 bases). This CDR3 region has 13 residues. Germline V gene sequence: CDR1 MGHRA, CDR2 YSYEKL. V was shortened by 2 bases and J by 9 bases, with 8 bases between the two germline ends. In DNA form, the CDR3 reads TGCGCCAGCAGCCAAATACAGGGTTCACCCCTCCACTTT. The encoded protein is CASSQIQGSPLHF.

The chain uses TRBV7-9 and TRBJ2-7; TRBD2 agrees at 7 bases. The J call may not be correct, given that the DNA end is closer to TRBJ2-5. This CDR3 has 15 residues. Germline V gene data show CDR1 as SEHNR and CDR2 as FQNEAQ (reference sequence). CDR3 residues: CASSSYGEGRETQYF. In DNA form, the CDR3 reads TGTGCCAGCAGTTCATACGGGGAGGGCCGAGAGACCCAGTACTTC.

Only a few counts were recorded for this clonotype. The chain uses TRBV18 and TRBJ1-2; D is undetermined. The CDR3 runs to 16 residues. Deletions cut 2 bases from V and 4 bases from J, with 17 bases between. Germline loops: CDR1 KGHSH, CDR2 LQKENI. The CDR3 bases are TGTGCCAGCTCACCATCCGGTGTGGGGAGCGCCTATGGCTACACCTTC. Encoded protein: CASSPSGVGSAYGYTF.

On this clonotype: This may arise from a read error, as a much more abundant clone is one base away. V gene TRBV29-1 combines with J gene TRBJ1-1; TRBD1 agrees at 8 bases. Trimming at V came to 5 bases and at J to 7 bases, leaving 6 bases not matched to a gene. The CDR3 length is 12 residues. Germline CDR1 is SQVTM and CDR2 is ANQGSEA. The CDR3 DNA follows: TGCAGCGTTAGGACAGGGAGTCGTGAAGCTTTCTTT. Translated: CSVRTGSREAFF.

The CDR3 protein is CSVSRNEQFF. In DNA, the CDR3 is TGCAGCGTTTCCCGCAATGAGCAGTTCTTC. The gene calls are TRBV29-1 and TRBJ2-1; D is unresolved. The V gene's germline CDR1 is SQVTM and CDR2 ANQGSEA. With 5 bases removed from V and 6 bases from J, the gap between germline ends came to 5 bases. This CDR3 comprises 10 residues.

This clonotype is a singleton in its sample. V gene TRBV7-4 combines with J gene TRBJ2-2; the D gene is possibly TRBD1 (6 bases). This CDR3 contains 16 residues. Germline CDR1 and CDR2: SGHVT and SQSDAQ. Trimming removed 3 bases at V and 2 bases at J, with 13 bases between. The CDR3 DNA sequence: TGTGCCAGCAGCTTGGGACAAGCTGGAAACACCGGGGAGCTGTTTTTT. Translation gives CASSLGQAGNTGELFF. Combining the CDR3 with reference TRBV7-4 and TRBJ2-2 gives the whole variable domain GAGVSQSPRYKVAKRGRDVALRCDSISGHVTLYWYRQTLGQGSEVLTYSQSDAQRDKSGRPSGRFSAERPERSVSTLKIQRTEQGDSAVYLCASSLGQAGNTGELFFGEGSRLTVL.

This clonotype has ten or more counts. This rearrangement joins TRBV5-6 to TRBJ1-1; 8 positions agree with TRBD1. The CDR3 length is 14 residues. V trimming: 3 bases; J trimming: 1 base; junction bases outside the gene matches: 2. CDR1 and CDR2 from the germline V gene are SGHDT and YYEEEE. CDR3 DNA sequence: TGTGCCAGCAGCTGGGACAGGCAGAACACTGAAGCTTTCTTT. This gives the protein CASSWDRQNTEAFF.

The chain links TRBV29-1 to TRBJ2-1, with 10 bases lining up with TRBD1. The CDR3 runs to 14 residues. Trimming removed 6 bases from V and 0 bases from J; junction bases left unmatched: 2. Germline values: CDR1 SQVTM, CDR2 ANQGSEA. CDR3 nucleotide sequence: TGCAGCGTGGGACAGGGGAACTCCTACAATGAGCAGTTCTTC. Amino acids: CSVGQGNSYNEQFF.